This paragraph covers one T cell receptor beta chain sequence. In the authors' methods: Nucleated cell counts were estimated from reference gene primer amplification. Some clones are missing from TCRdb's copy, which holds only in-frame ones; the method was immunoSEQ multiplex PCR. D and trimming were read from the DNA, whereas the V and J calls and clone size are those reported in that table. The sample shows about 180,000 clones, 80% of them seen only once. This sample is part of a study of blood T cell repertoires in COVID-19. Across the study: COVID-19 samples collected from the United States, Italy and Spain covered acute and convalescent phases. T cells, B-cell-depleted T cells, or PBMCs provided the cDNA or gDNA that served as material.

V was pared by 3 bases and J by 4 bases, with 8 bases of the junction left unmatched. CDR3 length: 15 residues. Germline V gene sequence: CDR1 MNHEY, CDR2 SMNVEV (reference sequence). The sequenced sample consisted of peripheral blood. The chain joins TRBV27 to TRBJ1-2; 7 bases line up with TRBD1. The sequence came from a man between 65 and 80 years old with active or convalescent COVID-19. CDR3 amino acids: CASSFKGARFYGYTF. In DNA form, the CDR3 reads TGTGCCAGCAGTTTTAAGGGGGCCCGGTTCTATGGCTACACCTTC.